This T cell receptor (beta chain) was recovered during a study of cytomegalovirus exposure and HLA in healthy donors. Study outcomes and limitations: Most TCR beta V segments were productive about 90% or about 30% of the time in an earlier analysis.

13 Jbeta primers and 60 Vbeta primers were used for the PCR. Clones were read by immunoSEQ multiplex PCR, and TCRdb kept only the in-frame ones, dropping some. In the table there are about 170,000 clones, 82% of which are singletons. Remarks on this clone: Antigen unknown.

The CDR3 is made up of 14 amino acids. V was shortened by 4 bases and J by 0 bases, with 11 bases between the two germline ends. CDR1 is SGDLS, CDR2 YYNGEE, per germline. The TCR comes from a male donor in good health and CMV-seronegative. Sequences were obtained from PBMCs. The rearrangement joins TRBV9 to TRBJ2-7; tentative D call: TRBD1 (5 bases). In DNA, the CDR3 is TGTGCCAGCAGCCGAACAGGTAACTCCTACGAGCAGTACTTC. This translates into CASSRTGNSYEQYF.